Listed below are T cell receptor beta chains from one sample, sequenced in a study of regulatory T cells in long-lasting Graves disease. TCRdb re-derived calls from the multiplex PCR reads in MiXCR, one entry per CDR3 protein. The table lists under 450,000 distinct CDR3 sequences, 23% of them singletons. The sequencing here drew on peripheral blood mononuclear cells (PBMCs), taken when the disease was refractory, from a patient treated with antithyroid drugs. The origin of the receptors is a female donor with Graves disease. Both conserved end residues are part of each CDR3. D genes are given only for firm matches. Size is stated for part of the rows, as once, few or many counts, or as a class when the clone is expanded.

TRBV24-1	.	.	TRBJ2-4	TGTGCCACCAGTGACCCCCTGGGTGCGGGAAACATTCAGTACTTC	CATSDPLGAGNIQYF
TRBV12-3/TRBV12-4	TRBD1	.	TRBJ2-4	TGTGCCAGCAGTCCCCGGGACAGAAGGGACAAAAACATTCAGTACTTC	CASSPRDRRDKNIQYF
TRBV6-1	TRBD1	few	TRBJ1-2	TGTGCCAGCAGACGACAGGGGGTTGACTATGGCTACACCTTC	CASRRQGVDYGYTF
TRBV7-6	.	.	TRBJ2-5	TGTGCCAGCAGCCAGAGGGGGGCCGCTTTTTGGGAGACCCAGTACTTC	CASSQRGAAFWETQYF
TRBV2	TRBD2	.	TRBJ2-3	TGTGCCAGCAGTCAACCGGGACTAGCGGGCCTAAGCACAGATACGCAGTATTTT	CASSQPGLAGLSTDTQYF
TRBV7-7	.	few	TRBJ2-2	TGTGCTAGCAGCGCGTACGTGGGGGGTATTAACACCGGGGAGCTGTTTTTT	CASSAYVGGINTGELFF
TRBV29-1	TRBD1	few	TRBJ2-7	TGCAGCGTATCCGGGACAGGGGACGCCCTATCTTTTTACGAGCAGTACTTC	CSVSGTGDALSFYEQYF
TRBV7-9	.	few	TRBJ1-1	TGTGCCAGCAGCGCCGAGACAGTGTACACTGAAGCTTTCTTT	CASSAETVYTEAFF
TRBV10-3	.	many	TRBJ2-7	TGTGCCATCAGTGTCGGGGGAGAGGAGCAGTACTTC	CAISVGGEEQYF
TRBV20-1	TRBD1	.	TRBJ1-1	TGCAGTGCTAGACCCGGGACAGGGAACACTGAAGCTTTCTTT	CSARPGTGNTEAFF
TRBV11-2	TRBD2	few	TRBJ2-2	TGTGCCAGCAGCTCTTACCGGACTAGCGGGAGGGCTAAGACATCCACCGGGGAGCTGTTTTTT	CASSSYRTSGRAKTSTGELFF
TRBV6-1	.	few	TRBJ1-2	TGTGCCAGCAGTGAAAATTCCTGGGACGGCTACACCTTC	CASSENSWDGYTF
TRBV27	.	.	TRBJ2-5	TGTGCCAGCAGTCCAGTAGCGGAGTTTTGCGAGACCCAGTACTTC	CASSPVAEFCETQYF
TRBV20-1	TRBD2	few	TRBJ2-7	TGCAGTGCTAGTCCCAGCGGGAGGTCCTCCTACGAGCAGTACTTC	CSASPSGRSSYEQYF
TRBV2	.	many	TRBJ1-2	TGTGCCAGCAGTGAATCGGTAGGAACAGGCTATGGCTACACCTTC	CASSESVGTGYGYTF
TRBV19	.	many	TRBJ1-5	TGTGCCAGTAGCCCTGCTGGGACAAGGAATCAGCCCCAGCATTTT	CASSPAGTRNQPQHF
TRBV6-1	TRBD1	.	TRBJ1-1	TGTGCCAGCAGCCGAACGTCGGACAGGGTATCCACTGAAGCTTTCTTT	CASSRTSDRVSTEAFF
TRBV28	TRBD1	.	TRBJ1-2	TGTGCCAGCAGTTTACGAAGGACAGGGGGCGGCTATGGCTACACCTTC	CASSLRRTGGGYGYTF
TRBV29-1	.	few	TRBJ1-1	TGCAGCGGTGACAACTCGAACACTGAAGCTTTCTTT	CSGDNSNTEAFF
TRBV6-5	TRBD2	few	TRBJ2-7	TGTGCCAGCAGTTACAGCTCCGGGGGGTCCTACGAGCAGTACTTC	CASSYSSGGSYEQYF
TRBV19	.	.	TRBJ2-3	TGTGCCAGTAGTCCCCGGGCCAGAAGCACAGATACGCAGTATTTT	CASSPRARSTDTQYF
TRBV28	.	many	TRBJ1-2	TGTGCCAGCAGTCCCGAATACGGCACGATCTTTGGCTACACCTTC	CASSPEYGTIFGYTF
TRBV28	.	many	TRBJ1-2	TGTGCCAGCAGTTTTTTATTACATTATGGCTACACCTTC	CASSFLLHYGYTF
TRBV6-1	.	.	TRBJ2-4	TGTGCCAGCAGTGGAAGGGCAGGGGAGGTTCAGTACTTC	CASSGRAGEVQYF
TRBV5-1	.	.	TRBJ2-5	TGCGCCAGCAGCGCCCAGGGGGAGACCCAGTACTTC	CASSAQGETQYF
TRBV6-1	TRBD2	many	TRBJ2-2	TGTGCCAGCAGTCCGACACGGGCACAGGGACTAGCGGGATACACCGGGGAGCTGTTTTTT	CASSPTRAQGLAGYTGELFF
TRBV7-6	TRBD2	.	TRBJ2-5	TGTGCCAGCAGCTTACGGATACCCGGGACTAGCGGGGGGATTGGGACCCAGTACTTC	CASSLRIPGTSGGIGTQYF
TRBV2	.	many	TRBJ2-7	TGTGCCAGCAGTGGGGTCCGTGAGAGGGAGCAGTACTTC	CASSGVREREQYF
TRBV6-1	TRBD1	many	TRBJ1-1	TGTGCCAGCAGTCCGGACAGGGGCTTAAAAGCTTTCTTT	CASSPDRGLKAFF
TRBV18	.	.	TRBJ2-1	TGTGCCAGCTCACCGGTACAGGCCGATGAGCAGTTCTTC	CASSPVQADEQFF
TRBV2	.	.	TRBJ2-5	TGTGCCAGCGAGGAAGAGACCCAGTACTTC	CASEEETQYF
TRBV5-1	TRBD1	.	TRBJ2-3	TGCGCCAGCAGCACCGGACAGGGGGGAGATACGCAGTATTTT	CASSTGQGGDTQYF
TRBV20-1	TRBD1	.	TRBJ1-2	TGCAGTGCTGTTGAGCAGGGGGCAGACGTTAATGGCTACACCTTC	CSAVEQGADVNGYTF
TRBV4-2	.	.	TRBJ2-4	TGTGCCAGCAGCCAACGGACGTCGGTGGCGAACATTCAGTACTTC	CASSQRTSVANIQYF
TRBV6-1	.	many	TRBJ2-3	TGTGCCAGCAGTCCGCAGGGGGGCACGCAGTATTTT	CASSPQGGTQYF
TRBV25-1	.	.	TRBJ1-5	TGTGCCAGCAGTGTAGGGGGGTCCGTTGGGGGGGCCAACAATCAGCCCCAGCATTTT	CASSVGGSVGGANNQPQHF
TRBV20-1	TRBD2	few	TRBJ2-5	TGCAGTGCTAGAGATCTAGCGGGAGGGTCAGAGACCCAGTACTTC	CSARDLAGGSETQYF
TRBV27	.	few	TRBJ2-7	TGTGCCAGCAAGGGGGCCGGGACGGGGGCCCATGAGCAGTACTTC	CASKGAGTGAHEQYF
TRBV28	.	many	TRBJ2-7	TGTGCCAGCACGGGCAGTCGGACCAAAGGCTCCTACGAGCAGTACTTC	CASTGSRTKGSYEQYF
TRBV5-1	.	.	TRBJ2-5	TGCGCCAGCAGACCTACCATGTGGGAGACCCAGTACTTC	CASRPTMWETQYF
TRBV7-2	TRBD2	.	TRBJ2-2	TGTGCCAGCAGCTTAGTGACGGGACTAAACACCGGGGAGCTGTTTTTT	CASSLVTGLNTGELFF
TRBV2	TRBD1	many	TRBJ2-7	TGTGCCAGCAGTACCGGGACAGGGGTAAGCTACGAGCAGTACTTC	CASSTGTGVSYEQYF
TRBV12-3/TRBV12-4	.	many	TRBJ2-5	TGTGCCAGCAGTTTAGTAGGCGCGGCCGGAGAGACCCAGTACTTC	CASSLVGAAGETQYF
TRBV6-2/TRBV6-3	TRBD1	.	TRBJ1-1	TGTGCCTCAGGGGGGGCCCCCACTGAAGCTTTCTTT	CASGGAPTEAFF
TRBV6-2/TRBV6-3	.	few	TRBJ2-3	TGTGCCAGCAGCCCTGGGGCCCGCACAGATACGCAGTATTTT	CASSPGARTDTQYF
TRBV19	.	.	TRBJ1-1	TGTGCCAGTAGTATGTTTTGGCAAAGGACTGAAGCTTTCTTT	CASSMFWQRTEAFF
TRBV7-8	TRBD2	.	TRBJ2-7	TGTGCCAGCAGTCTAGTGGTTACCGGACTAGCGGGATGCGAGCAGTACTTC	CASSLVVTGLAGCEQYF
TRBV6-1	.	few	TRBJ1-3	TGTGCCAGCAGGAACGCGGCAGACACCATATATTTT	CASRNAADTIYF
TRBV20-1	.	.	TRBJ2-7	TGCAGTGCCCACATCCACCTCAACGGCGAGCAGTACTTC	CSAHIHLNGEQYF
TRBV9	TRBD2	.	TRBJ2-5	TGTGCCAGCAGCGCAAAGTGGACTAGCGGAGACCAAGAGACCCAGTACTTC	CASSAKWTSGDQETQYF
TRBV5-5	.	few	TRBJ2-5	TGTGCCAGCAGCTTGGAAGAGATTATAGAGACCCAGTACTTC	CASSLEEIIETQYF
TRBV5-1	TRBD2	.	TRBJ2-7	TGCGCCAGCAGCTATGGACTAGTGGGTCACGAGCAGTACTTC	CASSYGLVGHEQYF